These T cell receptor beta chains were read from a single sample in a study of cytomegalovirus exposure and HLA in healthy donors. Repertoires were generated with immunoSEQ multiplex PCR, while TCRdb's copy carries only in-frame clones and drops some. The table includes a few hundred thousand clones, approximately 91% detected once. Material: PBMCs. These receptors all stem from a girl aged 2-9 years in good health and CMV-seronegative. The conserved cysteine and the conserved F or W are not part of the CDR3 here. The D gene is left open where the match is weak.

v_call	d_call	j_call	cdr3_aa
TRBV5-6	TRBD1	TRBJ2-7	ASSFSGTGYEQY
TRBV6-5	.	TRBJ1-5	ASSSPGEQPQH
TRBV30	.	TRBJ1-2	AWSRTANYGYT
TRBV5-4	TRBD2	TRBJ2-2	ASSLELAGTGELF
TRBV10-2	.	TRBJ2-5	ASSGPDSGETQY
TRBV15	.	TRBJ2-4	ATSRVGQIQY
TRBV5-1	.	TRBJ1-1	ASSPVRGHTEAF
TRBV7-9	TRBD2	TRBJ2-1	ASSSGLAGPYNEQF
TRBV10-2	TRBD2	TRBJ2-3	ASSETSGSADTQY
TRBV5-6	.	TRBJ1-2	ASRPQGTVGYT
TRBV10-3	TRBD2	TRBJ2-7	AISQTSGSTYEQY
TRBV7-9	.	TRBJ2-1	ASSLGQVWV
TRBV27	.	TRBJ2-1	ASSQSGHEQF
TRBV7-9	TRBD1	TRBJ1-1	ASSLVRGKMNTEAF
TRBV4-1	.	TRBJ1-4	ASSQAQGRSEKLF
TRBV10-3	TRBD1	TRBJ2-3	AISETPLPQGGTDTQY
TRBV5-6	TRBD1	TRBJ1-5	ASSLQGASQPQH
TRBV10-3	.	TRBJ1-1	AISEGTRGF
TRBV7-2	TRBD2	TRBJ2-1	ASSLAGLAGWEQF
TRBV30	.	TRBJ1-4	ACGENEKLF
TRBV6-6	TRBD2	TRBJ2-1	ASSNQAGGKYNEQF
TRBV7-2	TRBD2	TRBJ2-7	ASSLLAGGHEQY
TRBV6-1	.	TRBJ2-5	ASSDPQGVIGQETQY
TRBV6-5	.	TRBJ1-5	ASTAGIAQPQH
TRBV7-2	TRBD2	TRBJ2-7	ASSLGAGGGSYEQY
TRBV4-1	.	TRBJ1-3	ASSQVQAGSGDTIY
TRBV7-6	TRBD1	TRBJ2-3	ASSLKQGLFAHEPDTQY
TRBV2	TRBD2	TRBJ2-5	ASSEERGGRETQY
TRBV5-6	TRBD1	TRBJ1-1	ASSLNHGDRGATEAF